The clone carrying this T cell receptor beta chain was picked up many times. Its antigen is unidentified. By quantitative 5'-RACE with molecular barcodes, the TCR beta libraries were made. TCRdb itself ran the 5' RACE reads through MiXCR, one entry per CDR3 protein. The table has around 250,000 distinct CDR3 sequences, about 10% seen once. This specimen comes from a study of CD8 T cells in ankylosing spondylitis. General study results and limits: Disease-linked clones were reportedly significantly enriched in matched ankylosing spondylitis synovial fluid. Some motif variants were previously reported in reactive arthritis synovial fluid and blood. What seemed typical of ankylosing spondylitis blood was a TCR beta motif built from several highly homologous variants.

Germline V CDR1 and CDR2: LNHNV, YYDKDF (reference sequence). The CDR3 consists of 15 residues. Trimming took off 1 base at V and 2 bases at J, with 11 bases between the two ends. The sequencing input was blood, either unsorted or a sorted T cell fraction (not recorded which). The source is a male donor with ankylosing spondylitis or in good health (not recorded which). This chain uses TRBV15 with TRBJ2-5; no definite D call. The CDR3 loop reads CATSRVPQAQETQYF. The DNA of the CDR3 is TGTGCCACCAGCAGAGTGCCCCAGGCGCAAGAGACCCAGTACTTC.